These 21 T cell receptor beta chains were sequenced from one sample in a study of CD8 T cells in Susac syndrome. After extraction with the RNeasy kit, roughly 0.45 to 1 ug of the RNA was reverse transcribed using random hexamers. TCRdb fed the immunoSEQ multiplex PCR reads into MiXCR, producing one record per CDR3 protein. Of about 240,000 distinct CDR3 sequences in the sample, 90% to 96% were seen once. Sequencing used CD4+ T cells from PBMCs. These receptors came from a human donor with Susac syndrome.

The chain carries TRBV11-3 and TRBJ1-2; D is unresolved. The germline gives CDR1 SGHNT, CDR2 YENEEA. The germline V and J ends were trimmed by 0 bases and 2 bases, with 10 bases remaining between them. The CDR3 loop spans 15 amino acids. The chain's CDR3 is CASSLDQGMNYGYTF. DNA of the CDR3: TGTGCCAGCAGCTTAGATCAAGGGATGAACTATGGCTACACCTTC.

The chain uses TRBV9 and TRBJ1-1, with D unclear. There are 14 residues in the CDR3. Germline assignment: CDR1 SGDLS and CDR2 YYNGEE. V was cut by 0 bases and J by 5 bases, with 11 bases left in between. The DNA of the CDR3 is TGTGCCAGCAGCGTAGTTGGCGGACGGACTGAAGCTTTCTTT. Its translation: CASSVVGGRTEAFF. The complete variable domain, with remaining parts taken from reference TRBV9 and TRBJ1-1, reads DSGVTQTPKHLITATGQRVTLRCSPRSGDLSVYWYQQSLDQGLQFLIQYYNGEERAKGNILERFSAQQFPDLHSELNLSSLELGDSALYFCASSVVGGRTEAFFGQGTRLTVV.

CDR3 protein: CSAGSSDTEAFF. For the CDR3, the DNA is TGCAGCGCAGGGAGTTCGGATACTGAAGCTTTCTTT. The chain joins TRBV29-1 to TRBJ1-1; D is possibly TRBD1 (5 bases). CDR1 and CDR2 from the germline V gene are SQVTM and ANQGSEA. The CDR3 has 12 amino acids. Trimming removed 7 bases from V and 5 bases from J, with 14 bases in between. The variable domain in full, completed from reference TRBV29-1 and TRBJ1-1, reads SAVISQKPSRDICQRGTSLTIQCQVDSQVTMMFWYRQQPGQSLTLIATANQGSEATYESGFVIDKFPISRPNLTFSTLTVSNMSPEDSSIYLCSAGSSDTEAFFGQGTRLTVV.

The count of this clonotype is one. CDR3 coding DNA: TGTGCCACCAGTCGGAGTTTTAGAGGCTACAATGAGCAGTTCTTC. This sequence encodes CATSRSFRGYNEQFF. J is TRBJ2-1 and V is TRBV15; D call uncertain. In germline, CDR1 is LNHNV, CDR2 YYDKDF (reference sequence). V was shortened by 6 bases and J by 3 bases, with 15 bases between the two germline ends. This CDR3 has 15 residues.

J is TRBJ1-5 and V is TRBV20-1; 7 bases map to TRBD1. This CDR3 contains 15 residues. CDR1 and CDR2 (germline): DFQATT, SNEGSKA (reference sequence). Trimming cost V 6 bases and J 4 bases; bases outside gene matches: 12. The CDR3 loop is CSAPSGQAPNQPQHF. The CDR3, as DNA: TGCAGTGCCCCTAGTGGACAGGCACCTAATCAGCCCCAGCATTTT.

This clonotype was detected only once. The chain couples TRBV20-1 to TRBJ1-1, with D possibly being TRBD1 (6 bases). V was cut by 0 bases and J by 4 bases, with 12 bases left in between. The CDR3 spans 14 residues. Per the germline V gene, CDR1 is DFQATT and CDR2 is SNEGSKA (reference sequence). The CDR3 here is CSARENRDGTEAFF. The CDR3 DNA is TGCAGTGCTAGAGAAAACAGGGACGGCACTGAAGCTTTCTTT.

This chain uses TRBV29-1 with TRBJ2-7; D gene ambiguous. V lost 4 bases and J lost 0, with 7 bases in between. The V gene's germline CDR1 is SQVTM and CDR2 ANQGSEA. CDR3 length equals 12 residues. The DNA for the CDR3 is TGCAGCGTTGGGCAGGCCTCCTACGAGCAGTACTTC. Amino acid sequence: CSVGQASYEQYF.

Only one count was recorded for this clonotype. The DNA for the CDR3 is TGTGCCACCGAGAACAGGGAAACCTACGAGCAGTACTTC. This gives the protein CATENRETYEQYF. The V call is TRBV28, the J call TRBJ2-7; perhaps TRBD1 as D (6 bases). Germline V gene sequence: CDR1 MDHEN, CDR2 SYDVKM. CDR3 length: 13 residues. V gave up 10 bases and J gave up 2 bases, with 15 bases separating them.

The rearrangement links TRBV29-1 to TRBJ2-1; 8 bases agree with TRBD2. The CDR3 runs to 14 residues. After removal of 4 bases from V and 7 bases from J, the junction contained 9 bases not matched to a gene. Per the germline V gene, CDR1 is SQVTM and CDR2 is ANQGSEA. The DNA of the CDR3 is TGCAGCGTTGTTGGTAGCGGGGCGCGGAATGAGCAGTTCTTC. Amino acids: CSVVGSGARNEQFF.

The chain's CDR3 is CASSQEGGARSYNEQFF. The CDR3 DNA reads as TGTGCCAGCAGCCAAGAAGGGGGGGCGCGGTCCTACAATGAGCAGTTCTTC. The chain recombines TRBV14 with TRBJ2-1; tentative D call: TRBD2 (7 bases). Per germline, CDR1 SGHDN and CDR2 FVKESK. The V and J ends lost 0 bases and 1 base respectively, with 13 bases between them. This CDR3 spans 17 amino acids.

The chain combines TRBV29-1 with TRBJ2-7; D tentatively reads TRBD1 or TRBD2 (5 bases each). This CDR3 comprises 12 residues. CDR1 is SQVTM and CDR2 is ANQGSEA in the germline V gene. Deletions cut 4 bases from V and 3 bases from J, with 10 bases between. Here the CDR3 reads CSVAGPYYEQYF. CDR3 bases: TGCAGCGTTGCGGGGCCATACTACGAGCAGTACTTC.

The chain recombines TRBV4-2 with TRBJ2-5; TRBD2 aligns across 9 bases. Looked up from germline, CDR1 is LGHNA and CDR2 is YNFKEQ. The CDR3 runs to 16 residues. With 1 base clipped from V and 7 bases from J, the junction kept 10 bases outside the gene matches. Here the CDR3 reads CASSQVVAGDLGTQYF. CDR3 bases: TGTGCCAGCAGCCAAGTCGTAGCGGGAGATTTGGGGACCCAGTACTTC.

A single count supports this clonotype. The J gene is TRBJ2-3, the V gene TRBV5-1; D remains ambiguous. The germline V gene has CDR1 SGHRS and CDR2 YFSETQ. The CDR3 extends over 16 amino acids. Trimming removed 1 base at V and 3 bases at J, with 15 bases between. CDR3 coding DNA: TGCGCCAGCAGCTTGCTCAATCGCCCCCTTACAGATACGCAGTATTTT. Translating it yields CASSLLNRPLTDTQYF.

J is TRBJ1-1 and V is TRBV29-1; D unclear. Trimming shortened V by 4 bases and J by 0 bases, and 12 bases separated the two germline ends. Per the germline V gene, CDR1 is SQVTM and CDR2 is ANQGSEA. The CDR3 is made up of 14 amino acids. The DNA of the CDR3 is TGCAGCGTTGCTGGGCCAGCAATGAACACTGAAGCTTTCTTT. Translation: CSVAGPAMNTEAFF.

The chain is built from TRBV4-2 and TRBJ2-7; possible D gene TRBD2, 6 bases. This CDR3 comprises 13 residues. CDR1 is LGHNA, CDR2 YNFKEQ, per germline. Trimming pared 1 base from V and 5 bases from J, leaving 9 bases between. The CDR3: CASSQGTIDEQYF. For the CDR3, the DNA is TGTGCCAGCAGCCAAGGGACTATCGACGAGCAGTACTTC.

J is TRBJ2-3 and V is TRBV29-1, with D uncertain. Germline-derived CDR1 and CDR2 are SQVTM and ANQGSEA. This CDR3 is 12 amino acids long. V gave up 7 bases and J gave up 0 bases, with 8 bases separating them. CDR3 sequence (DNA): TGCAGCGGACTCTTCAGCACAGATACGCAGTATTTT. Encoded protein: CSGLFSTDTQYF.

This chain uses TRBV14 with TRBJ2-1; perhaps TRBD2 as D (5 bases). CDR1 and CDR2 (germline): SGHDN, FVKESK. The ends were cut back, 3 bases at V and 8 bases at J, with 17 bases in the middle. The CDR3 consists of 15 residues. The CDR3 is CASSHSQDGVYEQFF. In DNA, the CDR3 is TGTGCCAGCAGCCATAGTCAGGACGGGGTCTATGAGCAGTTCTTC.

V gene TRBV29-1 combines with J gene TRBJ2-3, with 9 bases identical to TRBD2. This CDR3 contains 15 residues. CDR1 is SQVTM, CDR2 ANQGSEA, per germline. The ends lost 2 bases at V and 2 bases at J; junction bases unmatched: 5. Written as DNA, the CDR3 is TGCAGCGTTGAAATCCTAGCGGGGTCCACAGATACGCAGTATTTT. Protein: CSVEILAGSTDTQYF.

The chain uses TRBV29-1 and TRBJ2-3; D is undetermined. V lost 6 bases, J lost 0 bases, and 10 bases lay in between. Germline V gene lookup returns CDR1 SQVTM and CDR2 ANQGSEA. The CDR3 contains 13 residues. This CDR3 is CSVLGASTDTQYF. DNA for the CDR3: TGCAGCGTACTCGGAGCTAGCACAGATACGCAGTATTTT.

This clonotype appeared once. The V and J genes are TRBV18 and TRBJ2-7; 9 nucleotides agree with TRBD1. Per germline, CDR1 KGHSH and CDR2 LQKENI. V shed 6 bases, J shed 5 bases, and the junction held 5 bases outside the gene matches. This CDR3 is built from 13 residues. CDR3 residues: CASSTGQGNEQYF. DNA of the CDR3: TGTGCCAGCTCTACGGGACAGGGTAACGAGCAGTACTTC.

CDR3 bases: TGTGCCAGCAGTTACGGAGGCTCTGGGGCCAACGTCCTGACTTTC. Amino acids: CASSYGGSGANVLTF. The rearrangement joins TRBV6-2 or TRBV6-3 to TRBJ2-6; D perhaps matches TRBD2 (5 bases). CDR3 length equals 15 residues. V was trimmed by 2 bases and J by 0 bases, leaving 5 bases between them. Germline CDR1 is MNHEY and CDR2 is SVGEGT.